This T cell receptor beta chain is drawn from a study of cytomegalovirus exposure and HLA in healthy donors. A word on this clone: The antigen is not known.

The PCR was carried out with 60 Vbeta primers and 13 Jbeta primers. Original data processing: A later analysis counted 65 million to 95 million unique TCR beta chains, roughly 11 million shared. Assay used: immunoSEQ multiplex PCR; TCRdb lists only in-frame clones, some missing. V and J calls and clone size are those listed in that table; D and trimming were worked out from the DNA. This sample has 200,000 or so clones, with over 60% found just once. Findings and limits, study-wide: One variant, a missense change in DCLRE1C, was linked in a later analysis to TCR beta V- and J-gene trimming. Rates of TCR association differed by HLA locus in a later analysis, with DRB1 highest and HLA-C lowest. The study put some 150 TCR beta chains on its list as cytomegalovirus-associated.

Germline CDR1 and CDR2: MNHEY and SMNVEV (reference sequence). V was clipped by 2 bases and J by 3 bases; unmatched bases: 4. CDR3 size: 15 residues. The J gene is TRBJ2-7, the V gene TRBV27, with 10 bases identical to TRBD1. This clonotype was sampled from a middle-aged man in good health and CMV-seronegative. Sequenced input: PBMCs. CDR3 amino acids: CASSLGTGVYYEQYF. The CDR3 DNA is TGTGCCAGCAGTTTAGGGACAGGGGTGTACTACGAGCAGTACTTC.